The subject of this entry is one T cell receptor (beta chain). Antigen unknown. Ranging in age from about 6 to 90, the donors were healthy Caucasian individuals from Russia. Total RNA was extracted at no less than 6 micrograms per sample. Germline V lookup: CDR1 ENHRY, CDR2 SYGVKD. The CDR3 runs to 15 residues. Trimming removed 4 bases from V and 7 bases from J; junction bases left unmatched: 6. This sample is part of a study of blood T cells in healthy people across ages. Through a sample-barcoded 5' primer and a J-beta primer mix, a second PCR was run for about 6 to 11 cycles. Every sample produced at least 2.5 million CDR3-containing paired-end reads. TCRdb re-called the 5' RACE reads through MiXCR, storing one row per CDR3 protein. This repertoire shows 1.5 million to 2 million distinct CDR3 sequences, under 30% found once; its top ten account for 7.7%. Broader study findings: Samples with more naive T cells showed higher observed beta diversity.

V usage is TRBV10-3 and J usage is TRBJ2-7; TRBD2 matches 14 bases. The sample taken for sequencing was blood. This clonotype originated in a woman aged 30 to 39 in good health. Here the CDR3 DNA reads TGTGCCATCAGTGCCGGGACTAGCGGGGGTGGTGAGCAGTACTTC. Translating it yields CAISAGTSGGGEQYF.